These 6 T cell receptor beta chains were sequenced from one sample in a study of blood T cell repertoires in COVID-19. The data were produced by immunoSEQ multiplex PCR, yet TCRdb's version contains in-frame clones alone and is incomplete. The table has some 300,000 clones, roughly 89% seen once. The sequencing input was PBMCs or T cells enriched from blood (not recorded which). These receptors all come from a woman in her 30s who had recovered from COVID-19.

The chain is built from TRBV15 and TRBJ2-5, with D tentatively TRBD1 (5 bases). V lost 0 bases, J lost 5 bases, and 10 bases lay in between. The CDR3 length is 14 residues. Germline values: CDR1 LNHNV, CDR2 YYDKDF (reference sequence). This chain's CDR3 is CATSRDGRGETQYF. As DNA, the CDR3 is TGTGCCACCAGCAGAGATGGTAGGGGCGAGACCCAGTACTTC.

The genes are TRBV4-3 and TRBJ2-3, with TRBD2 matching 10 bases. From germline, CDR1 is LGHNA and CDR2 YSLEER. V lost 4 bases and J lost 0; bases outside the gene matches: 1. There are 15 residues in the CDR3. The CDR3 bases are TGCGCCAGCAGCCTGACTAGCGGGAGCACAGATACGCAGTATTTT. Its protein product is CASSLTSGSTDTQYF.

The genes are TRBV5-8 and TRBJ2-1; 13 bases are shared with TRBD2. The CDR3 has 15 amino acids. CDR1 is SGHTS, CDR2 YDEGEE, per germline. V shed 4 bases, J shed 5 bases, and the junction held 3 bases outside the gene matches. The CDR3 reads CASSQLAGGDNEQFF. The CDR3 DNA reads TGTGCCAGCAGCCAACTAGCGGGGGGGGACAATGAGCAGTTCTTC.

The V and J genes are TRBV29-1 and TRBJ2-5; 10 nucleotides agree with TRBD2. Germline CDR1 reads SQVTM; CDR2 reads ANQGSEA. With V trimmed by 7 bases and J by 1 base, 9 bases remained unmatched. There are 15 residues in the CDR3. DNA of the CDR3: TGCAGCGCCGCTAGGACTAGCGGAACCCAAGAGACCCAGTACTTC. Protein: CSAARTSGTQETQYF.

This clone was seen once. The V call is TRBV7-2, the J call TRBJ2-5; 7 bases line up with TRBD2. The J segment lost 3 bases and the V segment lost 2 bases, leaving 3 bases of the junction unmatched. The CDR3 loop spans 14 amino acids. Looked up from germline, CDR1 is SGHTA and CDR2 is FQGNSA. CDR3 in DNA: TGTGCCAGCAGCTTACGGGCGGGAGAAGAGACCCAGTACTTC. It translates to CASSLRAGEETQYF.

This clone was seen only once. The gene calls are TRBV19 and TRBJ2-1; D ambiguous. Germline V gene lookup returns CDR1 LNHDA and CDR2 SQIVND (reference sequence). The ends were cut back, 5 bases at V and 0 bases at J, with 14 bases in the middle. The CDR3 loop spans 16 amino acids. In nucleotides, the CDR3 is TGTGCCAGTAGTTTGGGTAGCCTCGCCTCCTACAATGAGCAGTTCTTC. Translation gives CASSLGSLASYNEQFF.